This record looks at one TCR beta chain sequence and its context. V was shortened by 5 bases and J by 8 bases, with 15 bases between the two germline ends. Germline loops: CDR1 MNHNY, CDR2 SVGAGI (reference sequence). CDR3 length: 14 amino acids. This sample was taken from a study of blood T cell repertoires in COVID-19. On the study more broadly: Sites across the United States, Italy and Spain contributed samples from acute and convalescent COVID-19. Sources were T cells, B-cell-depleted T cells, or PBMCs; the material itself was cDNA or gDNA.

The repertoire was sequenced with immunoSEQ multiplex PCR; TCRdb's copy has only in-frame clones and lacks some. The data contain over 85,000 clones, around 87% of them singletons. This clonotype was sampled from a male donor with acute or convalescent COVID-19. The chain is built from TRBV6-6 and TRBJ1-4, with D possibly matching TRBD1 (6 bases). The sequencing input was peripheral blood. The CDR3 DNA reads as TGTGCCAGCAGTACCGCGGGGGCCAGAGAAAAACTGTTTTTT. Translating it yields CASSTAGAREKLFF.